This TCR beta chain was observed in a study of CD8 T cells in Susac syndrome. An input of about 0.45 to 1 ug of RNA was subjected to reverse transcription using random hexamers. The CDR3 of TCR beta was amplified by immunoSEQ multiplex PCR across 54 Vbeta and 13 Jbeta. One entry per CDR3 protein, called by TCRdb with MiXCR from the immunoSEQ multiplex PCR reads. The sample holds roughly 120,000 distinct CDR3 sequences, approximately 96% seen once. The CDR3 sequence is 11 residues long. Germline V gives CDR1 DFQATT, CDR2 SNEGSKA (reference sequence). Deletions cut 2 bases from V and 7 bases from J, with 9 bases between. The T cells that were sequenced for TCR beta were CD8+ and CD4+ cells from blood. The study used healthy donors as controls matched for age and sex.

The sequenced sample consisted of CD4+ T cells from PBMCs. This TCR derives from a human donor in good health. The rearrangement uses TRBV20-1 and TRBJ2-7, with no clear D. CDR3 amino acids: CSARKSSEQYF. As DNA, the CDR3 is TGCAGTGCTAGAAAAAGCTCGGAGCAGTACTTC.